These 27 T cell receptor beta chains originate from one sample sequenced in a study of T cell responses to AZD1222 COVID-19 vaccine. This table comes from immunoSEQ multiplex PCR, and its TCRdb copy is limited to in-frame clones, with some not included. Of under 140,000 clones in the sample, approximately 92% were seen once. This specimen consisted of peripheral blood, obtained 28 days after the second AZD1222 dose. The source of these receptors is an adult who received the AZD1222 COVID-19 vaccine.

This clone has at least ten counts. The chain links TRBV6-2 or TRBV6-3 to TRBJ2-3, with a tentative D call TRBD1 (5 bases). CDR3 size: 15 residues. V lost 6 bases, J lost 0 bases, and 13 bases lay in between. Per germline, CDR1 MNHEY and CDR2 SVGEGT. CDR3 protein: CASSSGHSSTDTQYF. CDR3 DNA: TGTGCCAGCAGCTCTGGACATTCTAGCACAGATACGCAGTATTTT.

The V and J genes are TRBV7-2 and TRBJ1-1; the match to TRBD1 covers 8 bases. Looked up from germline, CDR1 is SGHTA and CDR2 is FQGNSA. V was pared by 3 bases and J by 5 bases, with 5 bases of the junction left unmatched. The CDR3 length is 14 residues. CDR3 sequence reads: CASSFDRGGTEAFF. CDR3 DNA: TGTGCCAGCAGCTTCGACAGGGGTGGGACTGAAGCTTTCTTT.

There are a few counts of this clone. The CDR3 DNA follows: TGCAGCGTTAGGGGGACACCGAGTATGGAGCAGTACTTC. Protein product: CSVRGTPSMEQYF. The rearrangement uses TRBV29-1 and TRBJ2-7, with a tentative D call TRBD1 (6 bases). The V and J ends lost 5 bases and 7 bases respectively, with 18 bases between them. The CDR3 consists of 13 residues. CDR1 SQVTM and CDR2 ANQGSEA come from the germline V gene.

The V call is TRBV4-1, the J call TRBJ2-7; maybe TRBD1 (7 bases). V was pared by 0 bases and J by 3 bases, with 12 bases between. Per the germline V gene, CDR1 is MGHRA and CDR2 is YSYEKL. This CDR3 is built from 15 residues. The CDR3 region is CASSQDPRGVYEQYF. CDR3 bases: TGCGCCAGCAGCCAAGACCCCAGGGGGGTCTACGAGCAGTACTTC.

The chain has TRBV2 and TRBJ1-1; D is unclear. Trimming shortened V by 6 bases and J by 4 bases, and 9 bases separated the two germline ends. Germline CDR1 is SNHLY and CDR2 is FYNNEI. The CDR3 covers 12 residues. The CDR3 region has the DNA TGTGCCAGCAGGGATGATAGCACTGAAGCTTTCTTT. Encoded protein: CASRDDSTEAFF.

The chain combines TRBV11-3 with TRBJ1-2; 11 bases map to TRBD1. Trimming cost V 0 bases and J 3 bases; bases outside gene matches: 3. The length of the CDR3 is 16 residues. Germline CDR1 reads SGHNT; CDR2 reads YENEEA. CDR3 DNA sequence: TGTGCCAGCAGCTTAGACCGGACAGGGGGCGACTATGGCTACACCTTC. Residues: CASSLDRTGGDYGYTF.

This chain links TRBV6-5 with TRBJ1-1; no firm D call. Trimming shortened V by 7 bases and J by 3 bases, and 12 bases separated the two germline ends. The CDR3 sequence is 13 residues long. Germline values: CDR1 MNHEY, CDR2 SVGAGI. The CDR3 bases are TGTGCCAGCATCCCAGACTCTCACACTGAAGCTTTCTTT. This translates into CASIPDSHTEAFF.

The chain recombines TRBV5-5 with TRBJ2-6, with TRBD1 identical over 12 bases. After removal of 9 bases from V and 1 base from J, the junction contained 5 bases not matched to a gene. Looked up from germline, CDR1 is SGHKS and CDR2 is YYEKEE (reference sequence). The CDR3 runs 16 residues. This chain's CDR3 is CATPGQGASGANVLTF. The CDR3 region has the DNA TGTGCCACCCCGGGACAGGGGGCATCTGGGGCCAACGTCCTGACTTTC.

The chain joins TRBV5-4 to TRBJ1-2; D not resolved. Germline V gene sequence: CDR1 SGHNT, CDR2 YYREEE (reference sequence). This CDR3 is built from 14 residues. V was clipped by 1 base and J by 8 bases, with 15 bases between them. Written as DNA, the CDR3 is TGTGCCAGCAGCTTGCCCTTGTCAACCGGGGGCTACACCTTC. This sequence encodes CASSLPLSTGGYTF.

The rearrangement joins TRBV11-2 to TRBJ2-7, with no clear D. Trimming took 5 bases from V and 9 from J, leaving 14 bases between them. The germline V gene has CDR1 SGHAT and CDR2 FQNNGV. The CDR3 totals 12 residues. The CDR3 DNA reads as TGTGCCAGCAGCCCCGCTCCCCCACTGCAGTACTTC. Translated: CASSPAPPLQYF.

The chain joins TRBV4-3 to TRBJ2-2; D not resolved. CDR3 length equals 17 residues. V lost 0 bases to trimming and J lost 7 bases, with 18 bases between them. Germline V gene sequence: CDR1 LGHNA, CDR2 YSLEER. The CDR3 nucleotides read TGCGCCAGCAGCCAAGATAGTAGTGGAAGCCAGAACGGGGAGCTGTTTTTT. It translates to CASSQDSSGSQNGELFF.

The CDR3 region is CASSVIGGTEAFF. The CDR3 coding sequence is TGTGCCAGCAGCGTCATAGGGGGCACTGAAGCTTTCTTT. The rearrangement joins TRBV9 to TRBJ1-1, with D possibly being TRBD1 (6 bases). Germline V CDR1 and CDR2: SGDLS, YYNGEE. This CDR3 region has 13 residues. V lost 2 bases, J lost 4 bases, and 9 bases lay in between.

The chain recombines TRBV21-1 with TRBJ1-5. TRBV21-1 is marked as a pseudogene. This CDR3 spans 20 amino acids. The CDR3 is CASSKSRVRDTLRENQPQHF. CDR3 DNA: TGTGCCAGCAGCAAATCCCGTGTCAGGGATACCTTAAGGGAGAATCAGCCCCAGCATTTT.

This chain links TRBV6-4 with TRBJ2-3; 10 nucleotides align to TRBD1. The CDR3 is 15 amino acids. Looked up from germline, CDR1 is MRHNA and CDR2 is SNTAGT. J lost 1 base, V lost 2 bases, and 0 bases had no gene match. The CDR3 DNA follows: TGTGCCAGCAGTGACGGGACAGGGGGCACAGATACGCAGTATTTT. Amino acid sequence: CASSDGTGGTDTQYF.

This clone was picked up one time. The chain joins TRBV5-1 to TRBJ1-2; the D gene is possibly TRBD1 (5 bases). This CDR3 spans 14 amino acids. Germline values: CDR1 SGHRS, CDR2 YFSETQ. V shed 0 bases and J shed 4 bases, with 10 bases lying between them. The CDR3 nucleotides are TGCGCCAGCAGCTTGGCAGGGAATGGCTATGGCTACACCTTC. Translating it yields CASSLAGNGYGYTF.

The chain carries TRBV19 and TRBJ2-5; 8 bases are a match to TRBD2. After removal of 3 bases from V and 2 bases from J, the junction contained 5 bases not matched to a gene. The CDR3 is made up of 15 amino acids. Germline V CDR1 and CDR2: LNHDA, SQIVND (reference sequence). The CDR3 region is CASSIAGGGQETQYF. DNA of the CDR3: TGTGCCAGTAGTATTGCGGGGGGTGGTCAAGAGACCCAGTACTTC. The variable domain in full, completed from reference TRBV19 and TRBJ2-5, reads DGGITQSPKYLFRKEGQNVTLSCEQNLNHDAMYWYRQDPGQGLRLIYYSQIVNDFQKGDIAEGYSVSREKKESFPLTVTSAQKNPTAFYLCASSIAGGGQETQYFGPGTRLLVL.

The rearrangement joins TRBV5-1 to TRBJ1-2; unclear D gene. This CDR3 contains 13 residues. Germline-derived CDR1 and CDR2 are SGHRS and YFSETQ. V was cut by 1 base and J by 2 bases, with 6 bases left in between. The CDR3 here is CASSLNTNYGYTF. CDR3 nucleotide sequence: TGCGCCAGCAGCTTGAACACAAACTATGGCTACACCTTC.

The chain is built from TRBV5-4 and TRBJ1-1; 8 nucleotides match TRBD1. V lost 3 bases, J lost 5 bases, and 6 bases stayed unmatched. From germline, CDR1 is SGHNT and CDR2 YYREEE (reference sequence). This CDR3 contains 14 residues. The CDR3 here is CASSWTGFSTEAFF. The DNA for the CDR3 is TGTGCCAGCAGCTGGACAGGGTTTAGTACTGAAGCTTTCTTT.

The gene calls are TRBV7-9 and TRBJ1-1; 8 positions agree with TRBD1. Unmatched junction bases numbered 2, after V lost 4 bases and J lost 1 base. The CDR3 loop spans 14 amino acids. CDR1 and CDR2 from the germline V gene are SEHNR and FQNEAQ (reference sequence). In nucleotides, the CDR3 is TGTGCCAGCAGCTGGGGACAGGAGAACACTGAAGCTTTCTTT. It codes for CASSWGQENTEAFF.

The CDR3 is CASSPYSNQPQHF. The CDR3 DNA follows: TGTGCCAGCAGCCCTTATAGCAATCAGCCCCAGCATTTT. The chain combines TRBV5-5 with TRBJ1-5; the D is unclear. The length of the CDR3 is 13 residues. Trimming shortened V by 4 bases and J by 0 bases, and 5 bases separated the two germline ends. Germline values: CDR1 SGHKS, CDR2 YYEKEE (reference sequence).

This chain connects TRBV16 to TRBJ2-3, with D unclear. The CDR3 is made up of 12 amino acids. Germline V gene sequence: CDR1 KGHSY, CDR2 FQNENV. The V end was cut by 4 bases, the J end by 1 base, with 3 bases between. CDR3 in DNA: TGTGCCAGCAGCCCAGGCACAGATACGCAGTATTTT. It specifies CASSPGTDTQYF.

The gene calls are TRBV10-3 and TRBJ1-2, with TRBD1 matching 7 bases. J was trimmed by 4 bases and V by 4 bases; bases with no gene match: 3. The germline V gene encodes CDR1 ENHRY and CDR2 SYGVKD. This CDR3 comprises 13 residues. CDR3 nucleotide sequence: TGTGCCATCAGTGTTGGGACAGTCTATGGCTACACCTTC. Translated, it gives CAISVGTVYGYTF.

The chain has TRBV5-5 and TRBJ2-7; D gene uncertain. CDR1 and CDR2 (germline): SGHKS, YYEKEE (reference sequence). The CDR3 totals 12 residues. V was clipped by 0 bases and J by 12 bases, with 13 bases between them. Here the CDR3 reads CASSLVAQPLYF. In DNA, the CDR3 is TGTGCCAGCAGCTTGGTCGCCCAGCCCTTGTACTTC.

This chain connects TRBV4-2 to TRBJ1-1; the D gene is possibly TRBD1 (6 bases). Per the germline V gene, CDR1 is LGHNA and CDR2 is YNFKEQ. The V gene lost 0 bases and the J gene lost 7 bases, with 12 bases spanning the gap. The CDR3 loop spans 14 amino acids. In DNA form, the CDR3 reads TGTGCCAGCAGCCAAGACGGGGGACACCGTGAAGCTTTCTTT. Translating it yields CASSQDGGHREAFF.

The chain links TRBV11-3 to TRBJ2-1; maybe TRBD2 (5 bases). V gave up 5 bases and J gave up 9 bases, with 14 bases separating them. The CDR3 totals 13 residues. Germline CDR1 reads SGHNT; CDR2 reads YENEEA. The CDR3, as DNA: TGTGCCAGCAGCCTACCGGGGTCGGGTGAGCAGTTCTTC. This sequence encodes CASSLPGSGEQFF.

The chain couples TRBV27 to TRBJ1-2; no reliable D call. Per the germline V gene, CDR1 is MNHEY and CDR2 is SMNVEV (reference sequence). V was trimmed by 5 bases and J by 5 bases, leaving 15 bases between them. The CDR3 length is 14 residues. The CDR3 spells CASSPRVSLYGYTF. CDR3 in DNA: TGTGCCAGCAGTCCCCGAGTCAGTCTATATGGCTACACCTTC.

The chain uses TRBV28 and TRBJ1-4; the match to TRBD1 covers 8 bases. This CDR3 is 14 amino acids long. The junction had 11 bases not matched to a gene; V was cut back by 6 bases and J by 11 bases. CDR1 and CDR2 from the germline V gene are MDHEN and SYDVKM. CDR3 residues: CASRNRGWMVKLFF. The DNA of the CDR3 is TGTGCCAGCAGGAACAGGGGGTGGATGGTCAAACTGTTTTTT.